This is a list of T cell receptor beta chains from one sample in a study of neurological immune-mediated disorders. MiXCR, run by TCRdb on the 5' RACE reads, gives a single entry per CDR3 protein. The table has 39,000 or so distinct CDR3 sequences, approximately 2.4% seen once. The source material was PBMCs. Receptor source: a man aged 25 to 40 with multiple sclerosis. Both conserved end residues are part of each CDR3. A D gene is named only where the DNA matches it firmly. A clone size is listed for some rows: how often the clone was seen (once, few, many), or a class if it is expanded.

clone size: once
V gene: TRBV4-2
J gene: TRBJ2-1
D gene: NA
CDR3 DNA: TGTGCCAGCAGTCAAGAGGAAGGAACCTACAATGCGCAGTTCTTC
CDR3 protein: CASSQEEGTYNAQFF

clone size: many
V gene: TRBV7-9
J gene: TRBJ1-4
D gene: NA
CDR3 DNA: TGTGCCAGCACCATTCGGCAAAAACTGTTTTTT
CDR3 protein: CASTIRQKLFF

clone size: few
V gene: TRBV6-5
J gene: TRBJ1-1
D gene: NA
CDR3 DNA: TGTGCCAGCAGTTACGTTAAGAACACTGAAGCTTTCTTT
CDR3 protein: CASSYVKNTEAFF

clone size: many
V gene: TRBV7-9
J gene: TRBJ2-1
D gene: NA
CDR3 DNA: TGTGCCAGCAGCTCCCTGGGGAATGAGCAGTTCTTC
CDR3 protein: CASSSLGNEQFF

clone size: many
V gene: TRBV6-2/TRBV6-3
J gene: TRBJ2-1
D gene: NA
CDR3 DNA: TGTGCCAGCAGTGGCAGGGGTTCCTACAATGAGCAGTTCTTC
CDR3 protein: CASSGRGSYNEQFF

clone size: many
V gene: TRBV6-6
J gene: TRBJ2-7
D gene: NA
CDR3 DNA: TGTGCCAGCAGTCTACCCGGACAGTCCTACGAGCAGTACTTC
CDR3 protein: CASSLPGQSYEQYF

clone size: few
V gene: TRBV7-8
J gene: TRBJ2-1
D gene: NA
CDR3 DNA: TGTGCCAGCAGTTTTACAGGGAGACGCAGTAGGAATGAGCAGTTCTTC
CDR3 protein: CASSFTGRRSRNEQFF

clone size: many
V gene: TRBV5-1
J gene: TRBJ1-5
D gene: NA
CDR3 DNA: TGCGCCAGCAGCTTGGTATCCCCCGATCAGCCCCAGCATTTT
CDR3 protein: CASSLVSPDQPQHF

clone size: many
V gene: TRBV12-3/TRBV12-4
J gene: TRBJ2-2
D gene: NA
CDR3 DNA: TGTGCCAGCAGTTTAACGCGAACCGGGGAGCTGTTTTTT
CDR3 protein: CASSLTRTGELFF

clone size: many
V gene: TRBV20-1
J gene: TRBJ2-3
D gene: TRBD2
CDR3 DNA: TGCAGCGGACGAGCGGGAGCTAGAGATACGCAGTATTTT
CDR3 protein: CSGRAGARDTQYF

clone size: many
V gene: TRBV10-3
J gene: TRBJ2-1
D gene: NA
CDR3 DNA: TGTGCCATCAGTGAGTCCGGCGGACCCTACAATGAGCAGTTCTTC
CDR3 protein: CAISESGGPYNEQFF

clone size: many
V gene: TRBV5-6
J gene: TRBJ2-1
D gene: TRBD1
CDR3 DNA: TGTGCCAGCAGCTGGGGACAGGGGGCAAATGAGCAGTTCTTC
CDR3 protein: CASSWGQGANEQFF

clone size: many
V gene: TRBV12-3/TRBV12-4
J gene: TRBJ1-5
D gene: NA
CDR3 DNA: TGTGCCAGCAGTCAGCAAATGGGTGGTCAGCCCCAGCATTTT
CDR3 protein: CASSQQMGGQPQHF

clone size: many
V gene: TRBV5-1
J gene: TRBJ2-7
D gene: NA
CDR3 DNA: TGCGCCAGCAGCTTGGCAGTTATTAGCGACGAGCAGTACTTC
CDR3 protein: CASSLAVISDEQYF

clone size: many
V gene: TRBV20-1
J gene: TRBJ2-3
D gene: TRBD2
CDR3 DNA: TGCAGTGCTAGTAGGGGGACTAGCGGGGGGGCCGCCGCAGATACGCAGTATTTT
CDR3 protein: CSASRGTSGGAAADTQYF

clone size: many
V gene: TRBV20-1
J gene: TRBJ2-3
D gene: TRBD2
CDR3 DNA: TGCAGTGTCAAGACTAGCGGGGGAGTGGATACGCAGTATTTT
CDR3 protein: CSVKTSGGVDTQYF

clone size: many
V gene: TRBV28
J gene: TRBJ2-4
D gene: NA
CDR3 DNA: TGTGCCAGCAGTTTTCAAGGGGGTCCTGTTCAAGCCAAAAACATTCAGTACTTC
CDR3 protein: CASSFQGGPVQAKNIQYF

clone size: many
V gene: TRBV20-1
J gene: TRBJ2-7
D gene: NA
CDR3 DNA: TGCAGTGCTAGAGGCACCGGGACTCTAGTGGACGAGCAGTACTTC
CDR3 protein: CSARGTGTLVDEQYF

clone size: many
V gene: TRBV24-1
J gene: TRBJ2-3
D gene: TRBD1
CDR3 DNA: TGTGCCACCAGTGATTTGGGGACAGTCACAGATACGCAGTATTTT
CDR3 protein: CATSDLGTVTDTQYF

clone size: NA
V gene: TRBV5-1
J gene: TRBJ2-2
D gene: NA
CDR3 DNA: TGCGCCAGCAGCTCCACAACCGGGGAGCTGTTTTTT
CDR3 protein: CASSSTTGELFF

clone size: many
V gene: TRBV5-1
J gene: TRBJ1-1
D gene: TRBD1
CDR3 DNA: TGCGCCAGCAGCTCTTTGGACAGGGTAGAAGCTTTCTTT
CDR3 protein: CASSSLDRVEAFF

clone size: many
V gene: TRBV6-4
J gene: TRBJ1-1
D gene: TRBD1
CDR3 DNA: TGTGCCAGCAGAGCCCGGGACAGGAACACTGAAGCTTTCTTT
CDR3 protein: CASRARDRNTEAFF

clone size: many
V gene: TRBV20-1
J gene: TRBJ2-3
D gene: TRBD2
CDR3 DNA: TGCAGTGCTAGAGGTCCTAGCGGGGGGGCCTCTAACACAGATACGCAGTATTTT
CDR3 protein: CSARGPSGGASNTDTQYF

clone size: many
V gene: TRBV3-1
J gene: TRBJ2-7
D gene: NA
CDR3 DNA: TGTGCCAGCAGCCCCACCATCGACAGAAGCTACGAGCAGTACTTC
CDR3 protein: CASSPTIDRSYEQYF

clone size: many
V gene: TRBV28
J gene: TRBJ2-1
D gene: NA
CDR3 DNA: TGTGCCAGCAGTCAGACAGGATACTCCTACAATGAGCAGTTCTTC
CDR3 protein: CASSQTGYSYNEQFF

clone size: many
V gene: TRBV12-3/TRBV12-4
J gene: TRBJ2-2
D gene: NA
CDR3 DNA: TGTGCCAGCTCGGCACTAGCCGGCGCCGGGGAGCTGTTTTTT
CDR3 protein: CASSALAGAGELFF

clone size: NA
V gene: TRBV5-1
J gene: TRBJ2-7
D gene: NA
CDR3 DNA: TGCGACAGCAGCTTGGGACCCTACGAGCAGTACTTC
CDR3 protein: CDSSLGPYEQYF

clone size: many
V gene: TRBV4-1
J gene: TRBJ1-1
D gene: NA
CDR3 DNA: TGCGCCAGCAGCCAAGTCCAGGGTTGGAACACTGAAGCTTTCTTT
CDR3 protein: CASSQVQGWNTEAFF

clone size: many
V gene: TRBV18
J gene: TRBJ1-1
D gene: TRBD1
CDR3 DNA: TGTGCCAGCTCTCCGGACAGGGTTCTGAACACTGAAGCTTTCTTT
CDR3 protein: CASSPDRVLNTEAFF

clone size: many
V gene: TRBV15
J gene: TRBJ2-7
D gene: NA
CDR3 DNA: TGTGCCACCAGCAGATCTGAGGGTTTCGAGAGCGAGCAGTACTTC
CDR3 protein: CATSRSEGFESEQYF

clone size: many
V gene: TRBV9
J gene: TRBJ2-2
D gene: NA
CDR3 DNA: TGTGCCAGCAGCGTAGCTACGGGTCGGAACACCGGGGAGCTGTTTTTT
CDR3 protein: CASSVATGRNTGELFF

clone size: many
V gene: TRBV5-1
J gene: TRBJ2-7
D gene: NA
CDR3 DNA: TGCGCCAGCAGCTTGGACGGGTGGGTGTACTACGAGCAGTACTTC
CDR3 protein: CASSLDGWVYYEQYF

clone size: many
V gene: TRBV7-2
J gene: TRBJ2-3
D gene: NA
CDR3 DNA: TGTGCCAGCAGCTTAGTGGGGGGAGTAGGAACAGATACGCAGTATTTT
CDR3 protein: CASSLVGGVGTDTQYF

clone size: few
V gene: TRBV4-1
J gene: TRBJ2-7
D gene: NA
CDR3 DNA: TGCGCCAGCAGCCAAGTAACTCCATACGAGCAGTACTTC
CDR3 protein: CASSQVTPYEQYF

clone size: many
V gene: TRBV7-2
J gene: TRBJ2-7
D gene: NA
CDR3 DNA: TGTGCCAGCAGCTTAGCCCCCCCTGGAACGGGCGAGCAGTACTTC
CDR3 protein: CASSLAPPGTGEQYF

clone size: many
V gene: TRBV5-1
J gene: TRBJ2-3
D gene: NA
CDR3 DNA: TGCGCCAGCAGCTTGGGGTCGCTTCGGGATACGCAGTATTTT
CDR3 protein: CASSLGSLRDTQYF

clone size: many
V gene: TRBV11-2
J gene: TRBJ2-7
D gene: NA
CDR3 DNA: TGTGCCAGCAGCTTTGCCAGAGTATACGAGCAGTACTTC
CDR3 protein: CASSFARVYEQYF

clone size: many
V gene: TRBV5-1
J gene: TRBJ2-3
D gene: TRBD1
CDR3 DNA: TGCGCCAGCACCCCTCCTCCCCGACAGGGCCCAGATACGCAGTATTTT
CDR3 protein: CASTPPPRQGPDTQYF

clone size: many
V gene: TRBV7-9
J gene: TRBJ1-2
D gene: NA
CDR3 DNA: TGTGCCAGCAGCTTGGAAAGGGCCGCTAACTATGGCTACACCTTC
CDR3 protein: CASSLERAANYGYTF